The clone carrying this T cell receptor beta chain was found once. Its antigen is currently unknown. V lost 4 bases, J lost 0 bases, and 16 bases lay in between. Per the germline V gene, CDR1 is MGHDK and CDR2 is SYGVNS. This CDR3 spans 16 amino acids. Amplification of TCR beta CDR3 regions used RNA as the template. Researchers ran a first-round RT-PCR on the TCR CDR3 using the HTBI primer set. TCRdb fed the multiplex PCR reads into MiXCR, producing one record per CDR3 protein. The data show 540,000 or so distinct CDR3 sequences, roughly 14% seen once. Patients counted as stable if ophthalmopathy did not develop within 18 months. Extraction of PBMCs used around 9.6 ml of fresh peripheral blood. The sample is drawn from a study of T cells in Graves' hyperthyroidism and ophthalmopathy. Findings and limits, study-wide: Peripheral blood also featured most of the thyroid clonotypes expanded above 0.001. A model of 13 V-J pairs discriminated ophthalmopathy from stable hyperthyroidism.

The sample comprised blood. V gene TRBV25-1 combines with J gene TRBJ2-7, with a weak D call TRBD2 (6 bases). The clonotype was recovered from a woman under 40 with Graves' hyperthyroidism. The CDR3 DNA follows: TGTGCCAGCAGTGCGCCGGGACTTTTCAGCTCCTACGAGCAGTACTTC. Its translation: CASSAPGLFSSYEQYF.